This T cell receptor (beta chain) was sequenced for a study of blood T cell repertoires in COVID-19. Here immunoSEQ multiplex PCR was the method, and the copy in TCRdb shows in-frame clones only, minus some. The sample comprises a few hundred thousand clones, around 83% of which are singletons, and less than 8% rests with the top ten. With 5 bases removed from V and 0 bases from J, the gap between germline ends came to 11 bases. Germline CDR1 reads SGHVS; CDR2 reads FNYEAQ. CDR3 length equals 15 residues. Material: peripheral blood. The gene calls are TRBV7-6 and TRBJ2-1; D remains unclear. This clonotype was obtained from a woman aged 50 to 60 with acute or convalescent COVID-19. Here the CDR3 reads CASSLLGSSYNEQFF. The CDR3, as DNA: TGTGCCAGCAGCCTTCTCGGTAGCTCCTACAATGAGCAGTTCTTC.